This T cell receptor beta chain was recorded in a study of beta chain features in type 1 diabetes (dated by TCRdb to the late 2010s). At the level of the whole study: Mean age, gender distribution, total cell number and subset yield did not differ between patients and healthy donors. The study compared TCRB repertoires of sorted circulating CD4+ T cell subsets between recently diagnosed type 1 diabetes patients and matched healthy donors. A total of roughly 99 million sorted cells were examined across all samples, and the number of cells per subset was strongly correlated with RNA yield. Whereas all 28 donors provided naive and central memory subsets, regulatory and stem cell-like memory subsets were isolated from just 8 patients and roughly eight healthy donors. What the research found in general, with its limitations: A moderate but significant shortening of TCRB CDR3 length was observed in type 1 diabetes patients in all four CD4+ subsets. PCR might favor shorter templates, but patient and control samples were amplified and corrected together, so any skew would affect both groups equally. Naive, central memory and regulatory TCRB repertoires appeared to be more alike among patients than among healthy donors. Fewer insertions and more nucleotide deletions at VDJ recombination sites were observed in patients with type 1 diabetes, implying thymic rearrangement abnormalities. Only small numbers of individuals were included in the HLA sub-analyses, which left unresolved whether HLA type had any influence on TCRB rearrangement. Because cDNA was sequenced instead of genomic DNA, activated cells with high expression could be over-represented, although the groups did not differ in activation or CD3 levels.

For CDR1 and CDR2, the germline V gene lists SGHDN and FVKESK. Taken from cysteine to phenylalanine, the CDR3 has 14 residues. Left in the record is the CDR3 DNA by itself, 42 bases read in frame from the first base. V is clipped by 2 bases and J by 0 bases, and the sequence between their germline boundaries is 5 bases long. Each donor gave one peripheral blood draw, about 100 mL on average, collected into heparinised tubes. A BD FACSAria II and a panel including CD45RO, CCR7, CD25, CD127, CD95 and CD27 were used to sort naive, central memory, regulatory and stem cell-like memory CD4+ T cells. Purity was above 95% for every sorted population. PBMCs were isolated immediately by Lymphoprep density gradient centrifugation and stained directly without culture. So that batch effects would be minimized, each experiment stained and sorted samples in pairs, pairing one healthy donor with one patient. The entire amount of isolated RNA was reverse transcribed using the High Capacity cDNA Reverse Transcription Kit, so the sequenced TCRB transcripts were expressed ones. Deep immunoSEQ sequencing was performed on naive, central memory and regulatory T cell samples, with an average of around 3.5 million total reads per sample. Sorted cells were lysed in RLT buffer and RNA was extracted with DNase-treated RNeasy Micro or Mini kits, depending on cell number. To prevent cross-contamination, each cell subset was processed individually, whereas patient and healthy donor samples were processed jointly. The immunoSEQ multiplex PCR was used to amplify TCRB sequences from cDNA, yielding 87-bp fragments that span the CDR3 region. Sequencing of the amplicons was done on the Illumina HiSeq platform. The original methods were these. Synthetic template baselines were used to correct PCR bias computationally, reads within Hamming distance 2 were collapsed, and singletons that could not be merged were discarded. By aligning reads against IMGT, V, D and J genes, CDR3 length, and insertions or deletions at six rearrangement sites were assigned. Clonotype counts were normalized to sorted cell number within each subset before computing true diversity and Gini coefficients with the tcR R package. Repertoire sharing was quantified using the overlap coefficient calculated on TCRB nucleotide sequences. Out-of-frame TCRB sequences from naive cells were analyzed as a proxy for the pre-selection repertoire. In its TCRdb copy, this immuneACCESS table keeps in-frame sequences only and misses some clones. Where compared with another copy, unresolved V genes explain less than half of these, and the others have no known cause. The DNA was the basis for D and trimming; V, J and clone size are from that table. In all, the sample holds a few hundred thousand clones, and roughly an eighth of those were seen once. The top ten hold 0.0095% to 0.011% of the sample.

This clone was observed a few times. It lacks a known antigen. No base quality values were provided; no much bigger clone lies one nucleotide off. The specimen was naive CD4+ T cells from blood. Explained via the paper, the cell subset or site label denotes: true naive CD4+ T cells. The receptor was derived from a woman between 18 and 29 years old with type 1 diabetes. The V and J genes are TRBV14 and TRBJ2-4; the D gene assignment is ambiguous. The nucleotide sequence is TGTGCCAGCAGCCAATTGGCAGCCAAAAACATTCAGTACTTC. This sequence encodes CASSQLAAKNIQYF.